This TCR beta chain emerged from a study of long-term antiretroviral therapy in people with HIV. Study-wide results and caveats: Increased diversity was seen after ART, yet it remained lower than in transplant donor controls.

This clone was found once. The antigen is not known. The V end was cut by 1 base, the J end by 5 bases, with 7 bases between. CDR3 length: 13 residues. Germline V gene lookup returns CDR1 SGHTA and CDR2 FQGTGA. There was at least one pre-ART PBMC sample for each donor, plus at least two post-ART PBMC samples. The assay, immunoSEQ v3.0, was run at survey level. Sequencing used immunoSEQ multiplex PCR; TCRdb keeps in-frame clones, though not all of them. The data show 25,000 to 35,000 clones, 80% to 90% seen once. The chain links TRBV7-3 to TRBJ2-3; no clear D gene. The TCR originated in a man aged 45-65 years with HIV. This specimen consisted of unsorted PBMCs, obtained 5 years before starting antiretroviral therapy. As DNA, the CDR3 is TGTGCCAGCAGCTTAAGTCTGGAAGATACGCAGTATTTT. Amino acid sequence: CASSLSLEDTQYF.